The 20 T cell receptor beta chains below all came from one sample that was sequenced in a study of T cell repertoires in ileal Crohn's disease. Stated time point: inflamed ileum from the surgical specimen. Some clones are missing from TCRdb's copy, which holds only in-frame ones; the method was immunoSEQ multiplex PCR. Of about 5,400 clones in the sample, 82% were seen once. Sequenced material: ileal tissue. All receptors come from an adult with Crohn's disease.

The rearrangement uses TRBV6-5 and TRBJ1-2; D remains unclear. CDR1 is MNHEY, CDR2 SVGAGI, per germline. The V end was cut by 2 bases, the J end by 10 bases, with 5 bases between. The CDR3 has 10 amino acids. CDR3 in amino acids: CASSYEVYTF. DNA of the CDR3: TGTGCCAGCAGTTACGAAGTCTACACCTTC.

The CDR3 region is CASSLVIETQYF. In DNA form, the CDR3 reads TGTGCCAGCAGCTTAGTCATAGAGACCCAGTACTTC. This chain joins TRBV7-2 and TRBJ2-5; unclear D gene. The CDR3 sequence is 12 residues long. The germline gives CDR1 SGHTA, CDR2 FQGNSA. V shed 1 base and J shed 4 bases, with 4 bases lying between them.

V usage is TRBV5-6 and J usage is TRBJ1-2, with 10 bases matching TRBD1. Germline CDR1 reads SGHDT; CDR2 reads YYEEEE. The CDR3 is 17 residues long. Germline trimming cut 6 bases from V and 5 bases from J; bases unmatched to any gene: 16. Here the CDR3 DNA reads TGTGCCAGCACCAGGGAGGTGACAGGGGGCAGACTTTATGGCTACACCTTC. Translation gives CASTREVTGGRLYGYTF.

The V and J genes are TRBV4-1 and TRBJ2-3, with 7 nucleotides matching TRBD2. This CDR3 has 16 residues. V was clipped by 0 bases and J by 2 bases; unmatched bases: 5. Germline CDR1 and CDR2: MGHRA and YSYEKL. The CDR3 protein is CASSQDGAGVTDTQYF. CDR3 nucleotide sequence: TGCGCCAGCAGCCAAGATGGTGCGGGAGTCACAGATACGCAGTATTTT.

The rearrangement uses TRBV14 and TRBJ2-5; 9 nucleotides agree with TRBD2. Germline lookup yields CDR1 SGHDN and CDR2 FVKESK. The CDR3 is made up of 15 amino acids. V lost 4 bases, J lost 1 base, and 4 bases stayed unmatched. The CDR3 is CASSRLAGPQETQYF. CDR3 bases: TGTGCCAGCAGCCGGCTAGCGGGACCCCAAGAGACCCAGTACTTC.

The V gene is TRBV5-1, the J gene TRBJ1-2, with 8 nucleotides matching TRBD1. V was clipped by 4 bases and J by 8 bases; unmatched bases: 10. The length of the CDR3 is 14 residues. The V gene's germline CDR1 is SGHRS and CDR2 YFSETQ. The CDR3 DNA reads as TGCGCCAGCAGCCCCGCGACAGGGGTTATAGGCTACACCTTC. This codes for CASSPATGVIGYTF.

Written as DNA, the CDR3 is TGTGCCAGCAGCCCTACCCCCCTCGGAAACACCATATATTTT. This encodes CASSPTPLGNTIYF. The chain combines TRBV9 with TRBJ1-3; no clear D gene. V lost 4 bases, J lost 4 bases, and 12 bases lay in between. CDR3 length equals 14 residues. CDR1 SGDLS and CDR2 YYNGEE come from the germline V gene.

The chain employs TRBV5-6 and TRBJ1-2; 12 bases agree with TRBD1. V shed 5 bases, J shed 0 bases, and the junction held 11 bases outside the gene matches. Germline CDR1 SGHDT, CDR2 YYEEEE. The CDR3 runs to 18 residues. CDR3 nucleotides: TGTGCCAGCAGATCAACCGGGACAGGGGGCCTAGCTAACTATGGCTACACCTTC. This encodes CASRSTGTGGLANYGYTF.

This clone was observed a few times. CDR3 protein: CASSLGGLAYEQYF. The CDR3 DNA reads TGTGCCAGCAGCTTAGGAGGCCTGGCCTACGAGCAGTACTTC. V is TRBV4-2 and J is TRBJ2-7, with D possibly matching TRBD2 (5 bases). Germline V gene sequence: CDR1 LGHNA, CDR2 YNFKEQ. This CDR3 has 14 residues. V lost 5 bases, J lost 2 bases, and 13 bases lay in between.

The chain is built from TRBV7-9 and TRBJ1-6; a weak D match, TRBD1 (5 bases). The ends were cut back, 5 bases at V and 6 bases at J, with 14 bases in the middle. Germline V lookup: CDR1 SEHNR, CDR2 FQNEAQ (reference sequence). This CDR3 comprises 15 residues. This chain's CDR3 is CASSPDQGPNSPLHF. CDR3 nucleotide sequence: TGTGCCAGCAGCCCCGACCAGGGTCCTAATTCACCCCTCCACTTT. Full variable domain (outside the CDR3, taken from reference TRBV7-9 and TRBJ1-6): DTGVSQNPRHKITKRGQNVTFRCDPISEHNRLYWYRQTLGQGPEFLTYFQNEAQLEKSRLLSDRFSAERPKGSFSTLEIQRTEQGDSAMYLCASSPDQGPNSPLHFGNGTRLTVT.

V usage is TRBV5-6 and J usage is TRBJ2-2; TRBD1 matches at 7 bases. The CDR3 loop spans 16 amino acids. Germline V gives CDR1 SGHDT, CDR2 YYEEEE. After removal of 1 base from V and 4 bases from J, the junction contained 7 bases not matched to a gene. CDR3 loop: CASSLLTGAATGELFF. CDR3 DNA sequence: TGTGCCAGCAGCTTGCTCACAGGGGCGGCCACCGGGGAGCTGTTTTTT.

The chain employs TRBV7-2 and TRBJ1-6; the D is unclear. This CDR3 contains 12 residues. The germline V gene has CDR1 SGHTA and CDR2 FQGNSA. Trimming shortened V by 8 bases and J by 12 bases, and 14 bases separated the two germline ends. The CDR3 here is CASSRRTRPLHF. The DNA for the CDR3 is TGTGCCAGCTCCAGGAGGACGAGACCCCTCCACTTT.

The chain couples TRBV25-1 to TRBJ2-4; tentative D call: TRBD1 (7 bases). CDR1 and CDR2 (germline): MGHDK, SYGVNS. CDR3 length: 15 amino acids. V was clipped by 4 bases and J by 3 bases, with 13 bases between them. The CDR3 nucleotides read TGTGCCAGCAGTGCCCCAGGGGGAGGCAAAAACATTCAGTACTTC. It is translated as CASSAPGGGKNIQYF.

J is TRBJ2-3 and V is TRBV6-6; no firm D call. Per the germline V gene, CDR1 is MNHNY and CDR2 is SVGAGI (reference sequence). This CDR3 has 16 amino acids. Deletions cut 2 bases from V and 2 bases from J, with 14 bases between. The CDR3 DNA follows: TGTGCCAGCAGTTACGACAAAGCCCTTTACACAGATACGCAGTATTTT. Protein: CASSYDKALYTDTQYF.

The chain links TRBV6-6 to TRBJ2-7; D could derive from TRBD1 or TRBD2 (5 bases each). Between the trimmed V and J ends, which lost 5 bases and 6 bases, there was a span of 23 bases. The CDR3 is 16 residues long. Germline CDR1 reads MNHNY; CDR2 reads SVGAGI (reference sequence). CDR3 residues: CASSMNRGRQSGEQYF. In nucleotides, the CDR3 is TGTGCCAGCAGTATGAATCGGGGCAGGCAAAGCGGCGAGCAGTACTTC.

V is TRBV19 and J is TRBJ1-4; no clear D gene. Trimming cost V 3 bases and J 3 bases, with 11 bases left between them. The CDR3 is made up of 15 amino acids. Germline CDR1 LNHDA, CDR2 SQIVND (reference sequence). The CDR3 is CASSIVLRANEKLFF. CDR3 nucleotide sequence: TGTGCCAGTAGTATTGTCTTGCGGGCTAATGAAAAACTGTTTTTT. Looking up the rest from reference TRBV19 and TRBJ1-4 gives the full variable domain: DGGITQSPKYLFRKEGQNVTLSCEQNLNHDAMYWYRQDPGQGLRLIYYSQIVNDFQKGDIAEGYSVSREKKESFPLTVTSAQKNPTAFYLCASSIVLRANEKLFFGSGTQLSVL.

The CDR3 sequence is CASPAVQQGGDTEAFF. The CDR3 DNA is TGTGCCAGCCCGGCCGTTCAACAGGGAGGAGACACTGAAGCTTTCTTT. The rearrangement joins TRBV5-5 to TRBJ1-1, with a tentative D call TRBD1 (6 bases). The CDR3 runs to 16 residues. Germline CDR1 reads SGHKS; CDR2 reads YYEKEE (reference sequence). Between the trimmed V and J ends, which lost 7 bases and 3 bases, there was a span of 22 bases.

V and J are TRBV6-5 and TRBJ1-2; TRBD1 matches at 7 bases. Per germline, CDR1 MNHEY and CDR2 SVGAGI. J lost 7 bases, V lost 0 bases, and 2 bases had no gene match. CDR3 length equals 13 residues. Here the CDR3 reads CASSYSQGLGYTF. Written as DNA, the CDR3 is TGTGCCAGCAGTTACTCACAGGGGCTTGGCTACACCTTC.

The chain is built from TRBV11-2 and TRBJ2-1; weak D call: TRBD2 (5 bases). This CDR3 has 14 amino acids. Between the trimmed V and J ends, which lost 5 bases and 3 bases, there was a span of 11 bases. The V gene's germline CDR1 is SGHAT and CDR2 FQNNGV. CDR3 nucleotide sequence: TGTGCCAGCAGCGGCCGTCGGGGCTACAATGAGCAGTTCTTC. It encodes CASSGRRGYNEQFF.

The chain's CDR3 is CASGEREGSTDTQYF. Here the CDR3 DNA reads TGTGCTAGTGGGGAGCGGGAGGGTTCCACAGATACGCAGTATTTT. The chain links TRBV12-5 to TRBJ2-3; TRBD2 matches 10 bases. Germline V gene lookup returns CDR1 LGHNT and CDR2 FRNRAP. V trimming: 6 bases; J trimming: 2 bases; junction bases outside the gene matches: 5. There are 15 residues in the CDR3.